This T cell receptor (beta chain) derives from a study of beta chain features in type 1 diabetes. This CDR3 spans 14 amino acids. V dropped 4 bases and J dropped 10 bases, with 19 bases sitting between them. The germline V gene has CDR1 SEHNR and CDR2 FQNEAQ (reference sequence). The study reverse transcribed the entire isolated RNA, so it sequenced expressed TCRB transcripts. TCRdb keeps only in-frame clones here, not all; method: immunoSEQ multiplex PCR. The profile shows fewer than 400,000 clones, about a tenth of them singletons. Study results and limitations: Junctions at VDJ sites from type 1 diabetes patients had fewer insertions and more deletions. For patients and controls alike, PCR might favor shorter templates to the same degree. When Type 1 diabetes patients were examined, their TCRB CDR3s proved moderately but significantly shorter in all four CD4+ subsets.

This clone was seen only a few times. Its target is not known. The sequenced material came from central memory CD4+ T cells from blood. This chain connects TRBV7-9 to TRBJ2-5; weak D call: TRBD1 (8 bases). The clonotype was recovered from a man aged 25-45 years with type 1 diabetes. The CDR3 spells CASSSLRTGRGQYF. The CDR3 DNA is TGTGCCAGCAGCTCGTTGCGGACAGGGAGGGGCCAGTACTTC.